This TCR beta chain appears in the sequencing data of a study of T cells in Graves' hyperthyroidism and ophthalmopathy. General study points: The model made its ophthalmopathy prediction, and onset followed a median about 6.8 months later. Patients with ophthalmopathy were separated from those with stable hyperthyroidism by a 13 V-J model.

Graves' hyperthyroidism was deemed stable absent ophthalmopathy progression within 18 months. Trimming cost V 5 bases and J 5 bases; bases outside gene matches: 4. The length of the CDR3 is 14 residues. Germline assignment: CDR1 DFQATT and CDR2 SNEGSKA (reference sequence). Amplification targeted TCR beta CDR3 regions from RNA transcripts. Researchers ran a first-round RT-PCR on the TCR CDR3 using the HTBI primer set. TCRdb processed the multiplex PCR reads anew with MiXCR; each CDR3 protein has one entry. This repertoire shows approximately 590,000 distinct CDR3 sequences, 15% to 17% found once; its top ten account for under 7.5%. This clonotype showed up just a few times. The antigen is undetermined.

The chain is built from TRBV20-1 and TRBJ2-5; 14 bases line up with TRBD2. The source of this sequence is a woman under 40 with Graves' hyperthyroidism. Material for sequencing was blood. The DNA of the CDR3 is TGCAGTGCTGGGAGACTAGCGGGAGGGGAGACCCAGTACTTC. It encodes CSAGRLAGGETQYF.